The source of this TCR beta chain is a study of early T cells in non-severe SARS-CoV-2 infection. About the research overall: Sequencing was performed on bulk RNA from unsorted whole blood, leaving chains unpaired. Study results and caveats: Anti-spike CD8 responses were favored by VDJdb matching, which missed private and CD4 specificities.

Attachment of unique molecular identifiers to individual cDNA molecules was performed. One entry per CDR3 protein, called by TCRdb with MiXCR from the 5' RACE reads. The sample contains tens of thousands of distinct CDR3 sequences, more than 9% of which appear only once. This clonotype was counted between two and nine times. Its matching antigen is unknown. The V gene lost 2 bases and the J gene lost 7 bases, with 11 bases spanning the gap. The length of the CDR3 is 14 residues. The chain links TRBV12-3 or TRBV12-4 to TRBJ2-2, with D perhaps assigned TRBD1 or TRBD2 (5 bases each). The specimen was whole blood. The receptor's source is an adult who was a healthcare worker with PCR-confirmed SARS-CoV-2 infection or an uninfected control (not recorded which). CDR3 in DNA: TGTGCCAGCAGTTTAAGGCCTGGGGGCGGGGAGCTGTTTTTT. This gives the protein CASSLRPGGGELFF.